One T cell receptor (beta chain) is described in this entry. Which antigen it targets is not known. No base quality information exists; no much larger clone differs at one position. The sample is drawn from a study of radiation and T cells in renal cell carcinoma (dated by TCRdb to 2019 to 2021). Turning to the overall study: The samples were obtained from a clinical trial, where primary renal cell carcinomas were treated with 15 Gy stereotactic body radiation therapy and then removed by nephrectomy 4 weeks afterward. In total, 50 to 60 samples underwent TCR beta sequencing: about 26 tumors plus 27 peripheral blood samples. In the approximately 53 samples combined, several million unique CDR3 nucleotide sequences were found, encoding 2.5 million to 3 million unique CDR3 amino acid sequences.

Following the manufacturer's recommendations, the immunoSEQ kit was used to generate TCR beta libraries from genomic DNA. To prepare libraries, a first multiplex PCR with proprietary primers was run, followed by a second PCR that added unique barcodes, and a bead cleanup was done after each round. Each sample batch included a kit-provided positive control reaction and a negative control reaction. The final libraries were assessed on an Agilent 4200 TapeStation D1000 ScreenTape, pooled by volume, and quantified by qPCR. Sequencing was performed on an Illumina NextSeq500 using a MidOutput 150-cycle cartridge, with 156 Read1 cycles, 15 Index1 cycles, and the kit custom primers. The pooled library was loaded at approximately 1 pM with an approximately 18% PhiX control spike-in. From the authors' description of their analysis: Vendor-processed data were analyzed in R, with a clonotype defined as all T cells sharing the same CDR3 nucleotide sequence. In the clone abundance analyses, frequencies were normalized to the 10,000 most abundant clones in each sample. Public T cell clones, which averaged fewer than five per sample, were removed prior to analysis. A difference in abundance of at least 32-fold between compartments was used to define tumor-enriched and baseline blood-enriched clonotypes. A beta-binomial differential abundance model was used to identify clonotypes that expanded or contracted between blood time points. Tumor-blood repertoire similarity was measured with the Baroni-Urbani and Buser coefficient, and group comparisons used two-tailed Wilcoxon tests in R. TCRdb re-hosts the immuneACCESS table, in-frame sequences only. Its copies lack some clones; in the studies checked, an unresolved V gene accounts for under half of them, and the cause for the rest is not known. Clone size and V and J calls were adopted from that table, with D and trimming inferred from the DNA. This sample comprises some 60,000 clones, roughly four fifths of them detected only once. The top ten clonotypes cover roughly 7% of the sample.

Here is what the overall study found, with its caveats: In blood, the top tumor clonotypes increased from baseline to 2 weeks after radiation and then shrank by 4 weeks, which suggests a temporary expansion of tumor-resident clones. With a single-armed trial design, the study had no way to address how radiation dose or scheduling affects the TCR repertoire. Because pretreatment tumor biopsies were not available, the baseline intratumoral presence of clonotypes could not be determined. Changes in the blood repertoire were not tracked past 4 weeks after treatment.

The CDR3 contains 15 residues, cysteine and phenylalanine counted. CDR3 DNA is the only sequence kept; it has 45 bases, read in frame from the first base. CDR1 and CDR2, looked up from the germline V gene (reference sequence), are LNHDA and SQIVND. The V end loses 7 bases and the J end loses 6 bases, and a stretch of 19 bases separates them. Per the publication, the time point label means: blood 2 weeks post-SBRT. The treatment or condition label, read with the paper, signifies: 15 Gy SBRT to primary tumor, nephrectomy 4 weeks later. Serial peripheral blood from radiation-treated patients was sampled at baseline, 2 weeks and 4 weeks after SBRT to track tumor-enriched clonotypes. Every patient had renal cell carcinoma of clear cell pathology. The QIAamp DNA Blood Mini Kit (Qiagen) was used to prepare genomic DNA for TCR sequencing. Samples were included in the analyses only if all quality control checks were passed.

The chain employs TRBV19 and TRBJ1-5; TRBD1 is possibly the D segment (6 matching bases). This receptor was taken from a man in his sixties with renal cell carcinoma. The sample consisted of blood, taken from a patient whose treatment included radiotherapy and nephrectomy. CDR3 loop: CASTKGGRGGQPQHF. The nucleotide sequence is TGTGCCAGTACCAAAGGGGGGAGGGGAGGTCAGCCCCAGCATTTT.